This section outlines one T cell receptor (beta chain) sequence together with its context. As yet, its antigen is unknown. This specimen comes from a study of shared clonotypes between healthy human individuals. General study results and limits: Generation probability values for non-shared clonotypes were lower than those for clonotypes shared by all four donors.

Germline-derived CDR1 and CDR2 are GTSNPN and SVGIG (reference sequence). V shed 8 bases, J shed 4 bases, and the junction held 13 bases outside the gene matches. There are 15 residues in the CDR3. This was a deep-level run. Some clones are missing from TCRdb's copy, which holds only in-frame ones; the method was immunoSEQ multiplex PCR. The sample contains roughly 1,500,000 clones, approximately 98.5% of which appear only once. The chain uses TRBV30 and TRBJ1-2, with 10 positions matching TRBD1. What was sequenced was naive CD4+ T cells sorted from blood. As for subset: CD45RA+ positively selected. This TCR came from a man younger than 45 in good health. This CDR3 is CAATGTGAGAYGYTF. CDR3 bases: TGTGCCGCAACCGGGACAGGGGCTGGAGCCTATGGCTACACCTTC.